This T cell receptor (beta chain) is from a study of radiotherapy plus CTLA-4 blockade in lung cancer. On the study more broadly: The study recorded objective responses in roughly a sixth of patients and disease control in approximately 29%.

General study findings and limits: There was expansion of tumor-derived TCR clones in blood after radiotherapy plus ipilimumab. Early blood T cell clone dynamics, with interferon-beta, were reported to best predict response.

Data came from immunoSEQ multiplex PCR; TCRdb stores just in-frame clones and leaves some out. The data hold under 40,000 clones, with 70% observed a single time. This clone was seen a handful of times. Antigen unknown. V trimming: 5 bases; J trimming: 4 bases; junction bases outside the gene matches: 5. The CDR3 is 14 residues long. From germline, CDR1 is SEHNR and CDR2 FQNEAQ (reference sequence). Focal radiation plus CTLA-4 blockade with ipilimumab was given to patients with chemo-refractory metastatic non-small-cell lung cancer. J is TRBJ2-5 and V is TRBV7-9; 9 nucleotides match TRBD2. Specimen: peripheral blood, collected from a patient treated with radiotherapy plus ipilimumab. This TCR was sampled from a human donor with non-small cell lung cancer who had stable disease on radiotherapy plus ipilimumab. CDR3 protein: CASSPSGRLETQYF. The CDR3 DNA sequence: TGTGCCAGCAGCCCCAGCGGGAGGTTAGAGACCCAGTACTTC.